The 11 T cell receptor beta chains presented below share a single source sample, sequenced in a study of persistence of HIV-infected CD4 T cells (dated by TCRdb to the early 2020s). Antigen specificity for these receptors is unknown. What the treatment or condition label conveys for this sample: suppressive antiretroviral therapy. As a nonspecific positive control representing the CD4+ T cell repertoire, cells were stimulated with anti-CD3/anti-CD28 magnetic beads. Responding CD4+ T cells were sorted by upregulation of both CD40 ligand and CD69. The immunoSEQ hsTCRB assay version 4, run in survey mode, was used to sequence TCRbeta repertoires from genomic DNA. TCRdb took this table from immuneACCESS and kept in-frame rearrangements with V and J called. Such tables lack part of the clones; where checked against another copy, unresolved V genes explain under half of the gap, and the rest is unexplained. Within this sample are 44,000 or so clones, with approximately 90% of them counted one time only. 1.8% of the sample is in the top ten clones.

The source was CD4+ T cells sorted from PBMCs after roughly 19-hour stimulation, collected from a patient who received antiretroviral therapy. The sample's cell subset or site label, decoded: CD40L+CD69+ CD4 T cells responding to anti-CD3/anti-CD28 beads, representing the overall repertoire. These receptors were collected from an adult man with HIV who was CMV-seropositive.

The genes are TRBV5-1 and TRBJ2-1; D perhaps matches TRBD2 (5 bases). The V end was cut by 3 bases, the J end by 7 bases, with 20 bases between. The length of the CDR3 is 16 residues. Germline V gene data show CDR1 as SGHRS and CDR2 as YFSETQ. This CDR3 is CASSSFGGGSTNEQFF. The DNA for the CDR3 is TGCGCCAGCAGCTCCTTTGGCGGAGGATCTACAAATGAGCAGTTCTTC.

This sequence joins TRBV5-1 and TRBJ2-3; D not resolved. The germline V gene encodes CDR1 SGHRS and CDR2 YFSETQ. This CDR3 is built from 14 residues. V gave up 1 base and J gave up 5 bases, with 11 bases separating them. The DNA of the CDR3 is TGCGCCAGCAGCTTGTACGGAGATCAAGATACGCAGTATTTT. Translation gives CASSLYGDQDTQYF.

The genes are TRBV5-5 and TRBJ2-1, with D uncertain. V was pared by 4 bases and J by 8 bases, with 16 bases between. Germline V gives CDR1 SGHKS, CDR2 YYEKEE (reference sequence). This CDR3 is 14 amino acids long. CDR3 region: CASSTSSMRYEQFF. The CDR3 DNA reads TGTGCCAGCAGCACGTCCAGCATGCGGTATGAGCAGTTCTTC.

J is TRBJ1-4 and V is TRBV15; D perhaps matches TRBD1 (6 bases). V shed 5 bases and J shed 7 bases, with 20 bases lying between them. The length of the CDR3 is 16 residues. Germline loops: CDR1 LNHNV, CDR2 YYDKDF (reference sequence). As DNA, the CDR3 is TGTGCCACCAGCGGGGGAAACAGGGATAGGGGTGAAAAACTGTTTTTT. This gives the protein CATSGGNRDRGEKLFF.

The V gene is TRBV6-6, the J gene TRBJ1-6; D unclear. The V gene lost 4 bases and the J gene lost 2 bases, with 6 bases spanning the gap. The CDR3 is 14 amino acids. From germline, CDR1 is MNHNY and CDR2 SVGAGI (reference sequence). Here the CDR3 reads CASSSGAYNSPLHF. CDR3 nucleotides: TGTGCCAGCAGTTCCGGCGCCTATAATTCACCCCTCCACTTT.

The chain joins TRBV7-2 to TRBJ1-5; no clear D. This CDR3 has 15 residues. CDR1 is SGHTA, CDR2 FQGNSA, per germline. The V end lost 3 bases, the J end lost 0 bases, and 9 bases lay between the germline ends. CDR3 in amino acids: CASSFQQNSNQPQHF. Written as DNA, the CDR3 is TGTGCCAGCAGCTTTCAACAGAATAGCAATCAGCCCCAGCATTTT.

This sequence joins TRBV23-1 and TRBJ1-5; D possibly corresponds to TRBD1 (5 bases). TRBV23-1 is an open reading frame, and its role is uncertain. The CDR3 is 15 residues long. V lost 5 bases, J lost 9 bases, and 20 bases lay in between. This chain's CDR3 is CASSSTGIGLRPQHF. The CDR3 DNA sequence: TGCGCCAGCAGTTCAACAGGTATAGGCCTGAGGCCCCAGCATTTT.

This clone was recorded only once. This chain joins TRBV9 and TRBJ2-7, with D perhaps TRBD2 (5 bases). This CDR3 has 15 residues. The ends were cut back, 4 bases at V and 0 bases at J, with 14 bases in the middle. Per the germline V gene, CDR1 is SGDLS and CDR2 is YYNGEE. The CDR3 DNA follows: TGTGCCAGCAGCCCTTCTCTCACTAGCTCCTACGAGCAGTACTTC. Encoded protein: CASSPSLTSSYEQYF.

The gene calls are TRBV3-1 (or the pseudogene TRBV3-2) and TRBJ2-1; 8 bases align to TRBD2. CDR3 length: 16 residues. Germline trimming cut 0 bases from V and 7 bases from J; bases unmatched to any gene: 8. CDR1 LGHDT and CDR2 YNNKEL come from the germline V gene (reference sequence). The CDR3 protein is CASSQDNRAGVNEQFF. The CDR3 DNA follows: TGTGCCAGCAGCCAAGATAATCGAGCGGGGGTTAATGAGCAGTTCTTC.

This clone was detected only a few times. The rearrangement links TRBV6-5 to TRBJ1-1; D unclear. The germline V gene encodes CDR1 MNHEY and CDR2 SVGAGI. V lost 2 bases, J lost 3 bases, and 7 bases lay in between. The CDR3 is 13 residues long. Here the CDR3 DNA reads TGTGCCAGCAGTTACAGTAAGGACACTGAAGCTTTCTTT. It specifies CASSYSKDTEAFF.

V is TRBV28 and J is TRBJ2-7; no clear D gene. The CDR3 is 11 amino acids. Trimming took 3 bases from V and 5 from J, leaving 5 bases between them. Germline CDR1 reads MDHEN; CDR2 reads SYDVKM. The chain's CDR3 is CASSFYDEQYF. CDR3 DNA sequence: TGTGCCAGCAGTTTCTACGACGAGCAGTACTTC.